The rows below give T cell receptor beta chains drawn from one sample of a study of T cells after yellow fever vaccination. TCRdb reanalysed the 5' RACE reads using MiXCR and keeps one entry per CDR3 protein. The sample lists about 360,000 distinct CDR3 sequences, around 6.5% seen once, with 15% in the top ten. The sequencing used PBMCs, collected 5 days after the yellow fever booster vaccination. These receptors all come from a man aged 25 to 40 who received the YFV17D yellow fever vaccine. Each CDR3 is given with its conserved first and last residue. The D gene is left open where the match is weak. Size tells how often a clone was seen (once, few, many) or the class of an expanded clone, and some rows leave it out.

d_gene: TRBD1; v_gene: TRBV28; j_gene: TRBJ2-7; abundance: many; CDR3aa: CASSFVGNQRDRVF; CDR3nt: TGTGCCAGCAGTTTCGTCGGCAACCAGCGGGACAGGGTCTTC
d_gene: NA; v_gene: TRBV4-2; j_gene: TRBJ1-5; abundance: few; CDR3aa: CASSREQGQPQHF; CDR3nt: TGTGCCAGCAGCCGCGAACAGGGTCAGCCCCAGCATTTT
d_gene: NA; v_gene: TRBV7-2; j_gene: TRBJ1-5; abundance: few; CDR3aa: CASSPMGGDQPQHF; CDR3nt: TGTGCCAGCAGCCCCATGGGGGGAGACCAGCCCCAGCATTTT
d_gene: NA; v_gene: TRBV12-3/TRBV12-4; j_gene: TRBJ1-5; abundance: many; CDR3aa: CASSFSFRQPQHF; CDR3nt: TGTGCCAGCAGTTTTAGCTTTCGACAGCCCCAGCATTTT
d_gene: NA; v_gene: TRBV7-9; j_gene: TRBJ1-3; abundance: many; CDR3aa: CASSLAVSGNTIYF; CDR3nt: TGTGCCAGCAGCTTAGCCGTCTCTGGAAACACCATATATTTT
d_gene: NA; v_gene: TRBV11-2; j_gene: TRBJ2-7; abundance: few; CDR3aa: CASSLVPGAYEQYF; CDR3nt: TGTGCCAGCAGCTTAGTCCCAGGGGCTTACGAGCAGTACTTC
d_gene: NA; v_gene: TRBV12-3/TRBV12-4; j_gene: TRBJ2-7; abundance: NA; CDR3aa: CASRAGSNYEQYF; CDR3nt: TGTGCCAGCAGGGCAGGGTCCAACTACGAGCAGTACTTC
d_gene: NA; v_gene: TRBV25-1; j_gene: TRBJ2-7; abundance: many; CDR3aa: CASSDGANYEQYF; CDR3nt: TGTGCCAGCAGTGATGGGGCAAACTACGAGCAGTACTTC
d_gene: TRBD2; v_gene: TRBV18; j_gene: TRBJ2-7; abundance: few; CDR3aa: CASSPASGSRNEQYF; CDR3nt: TGTGCCAGCTCACCTGCTAGCGGGAGCCGGAACGAGCAGTACTTC
d_gene: TRBD1; v_gene: TRBV5-1; j_gene: TRBJ2-3; abundance: few; CDR3aa: CASSLQGANSDTQYF; CDR3nt: TGCGCCAGCAGCTTACAGGGGGCAAATTCAGATACGCAGTATTTT
d_gene: TRBD2; v_gene: TRBV6-5; j_gene: TRBJ2-1; abundance: many; CDR3aa: CASSPTSGRFYNEQFF; CDR3nt: TGTGCCAGCAGTCCGACTAGCGGGAGATTCTACAATGAGCAGTTCTTC
d_gene: NA; v_gene: TRBV27; j_gene: TRBJ1-6; abundance: many; CDR3aa: CASSPWGSSYNSPLHF; CDR3nt: TGTGCCAGCAGTCCGTGGGGTTCCTCCTATAATTCACCCCTCCACTTT
d_gene: NA; v_gene: TRBV19; j_gene: TRBJ2-6; abundance: NA; CDR3aa: CASSMEGLRHSGANVLTF; CDR3nt: TGTGCCAGTAGTATGGAGGGACTTCGACACTCTGGGGCCAACGTCCTGACTTTC
d_gene: NA; v_gene: TRBV12-3/TRBV12-4; j_gene: TRBJ2-3; abundance: few; CDR3aa: CASSSLGTLNTQYF; CDR3nt: TGTGCCAGCAGTTCCCTCGGGACTCTAAATACGCAGTATTTT
d_gene: NA; v_gene: TRBV6-2/TRBV6-3; j_gene: TRBJ2-7; abundance: few; CDR3aa: CASIGVKTAYEQYF; CDR3nt: TGTGCCAGCATCGGGGTAAAAACGGCCTACGAGCAGTACTTC
d_gene: TRBD2; v_gene: TRBV12-3/TRBV12-4; j_gene: TRBJ2-7; abundance: NA; CDR3aa: CASSLSSSGRGSFGEQYF; CDR3nt: TGTGCCAGCAGTTTAAGTTCTAGCGGGAGGGGGTCCTTCGGCGAGCAGTACTTC
d_gene: NA; v_gene: TRBV14; j_gene: TRBJ2-1; abundance: many; CDR3aa: CASSRDGYNEQFF; CDR3nt: TGTGCCAGCAGCCGGGACGGATACAATGAGCAGTTCTTC
d_gene: NA; v_gene: TRBV9; j_gene: TRBJ2-5; abundance: NA; CDR3aa: CASSTRQAQETQYF; CDR3nt: TGTGCCAGCAGCACAAGACAGGCCCAAGAGACCCAGTACTTC
d_gene: NA; v_gene: TRBV12-3/TRBV12-4; j_gene: TRBJ2-5; abundance: few; CDR3aa: CASSLMAVPTQYF; CDR3nt: TGTGCCAGCAGTTTAATGGCCGTACCGACCCAGTACTTC
d_gene: NA; v_gene: TRBV12-3/TRBV12-4; j_gene: TRBJ2-5; abundance: NA; CDR3aa: CASSEGHGETQYF; CDR3nt: TGTGCCAGCAGCGAGGGACACGGAGAGACCCAGTACTTC
d_gene: NA; v_gene: TRBV27; j_gene: TRBJ2-7; abundance: few; CDR3aa: CASSPNAYEQYF; CDR3nt: TGTGCCAGCAGTCCCAATGCCTACGAGCAGTACTTC
d_gene: NA; v_gene: TRBV12-3/TRBV12-4; j_gene: TRBJ2-1; abundance: few; CDR3aa: CASSLIRYEQFF; CDR3nt: TGTGCCAGCAGTTTGATACGGTATGAGCAGTTCTTC
d_gene: NA; v_gene: TRBV4-1; j_gene: TRBJ2-5; abundance: many; CDR3aa: CASSHAQGGETQYF; CDR3nt: TGCGCCAGCAGCCACGCACAGGGGGGGGAGACCCAGTACTTC
d_gene: NA; v_gene: TRBV10-3; j_gene: TRBJ1-4; abundance: NA; CDR3aa: CAISGGRTNEKLFF; CDR3nt: TGTGCCATCAGTGGGGGAAGAACTAATGAAAAACTGTTTTTT
d_gene: NA; v_gene: TRBV12-3/TRBV12-4; j_gene: TRBJ2-2; abundance: many; CDR3aa: CASSPGTKEGGGELFF; CDR3nt: TGTGCCAGCAGCCCTGGGACTAAGGAAGGGGGCGGGGAGCTGTTTTTT
d_gene: TRBD2; v_gene: TRBV12-3/TRBV12-4; j_gene: TRBJ2-5; abundance: few; CDR3aa: CASSFRLAGVKAYDFQETQYF; CDR3nt: TGTGCCAGCAGTTTCCGACTAGCGGGAGTAAAAGCTTACGATTTCCAAGAGACCCAGTACTTC
d_gene: NA; v_gene: TRBV10-3; j_gene: TRBJ1-2; abundance: many; CDR3aa: CAISDERANYGYTF; CDR3nt: TGTGCCATCAGTGACGAGAGAGCTAACTATGGCTACACCTTC
d_gene: TRBD2; v_gene: TRBV20-1; j_gene: TRBJ2-3; abundance: NA; CDR3aa: CSAVLAGVSTQYF; CDR3nt: TGCAGTGCTGTACTAGCGGGAGTTAGTACGCAGTATTTT
d_gene: TRBD2; v_gene: TRBV5-1; j_gene: TRBJ2-7; abundance: many; CDR3aa: CASSSTGGEGLYEQYF; CDR3nt: TGCGCCAGCAGCTCCACCGGGGGGGAGGGCCTCTACGAGCAGTACTTC
d_gene: TRBD2; v_gene: TRBV19; j_gene: TRBJ2-6; abundance: few; CDR3aa: CASSPLLTGTSGDSGANVLTF; CDR3nt: TGTGCCAGTAGCCCACTCTTAACCGGGACTAGCGGTGACTCTGGGGCCAACGTCCTGACTTTC
d_gene: NA; v_gene: TRBV12-5; j_gene: TRBJ2-7; abundance: many; CDR3aa: CASGLVPTGGHEQYF; CDR3nt: TGTGCTAGTGGTTTGGTCCCGACGGGGGGCCACGAGCAGTACTTC
d_gene: TRBD2; v_gene: TRBV3-1; j_gene: TRBJ2-2; abundance: NA; CDR3aa: CASCPFAGGTGELFF; CDR3nt: TGTGCCAGCTGCCCCTTTGCGGGGGGCACCGGGGAGCTGTTTTTT
d_gene: NA; v_gene: TRBV25-1; j_gene: TRBJ1-2; abundance: NA; CDR3aa: CASSPTGAGTQYGYTF; CDR3nt: TGTGCCAGCAGTCCCACTGGGGCCGGGACGCAGTATGGCTACACCTTC
d_gene: NA; v_gene: TRBV21-1; j_gene: TRBJ2-7; abundance: NA; CDR3aa: CASRKPGRYSYEQYF; CDR3nt: TGTGCCAGCAGGAAACCGGGACGGTACTCCTACGAGCAGTACTTC
d_gene: NA; v_gene: TRBV27; j_gene: TRBJ2-7; abundance: many; CDR3aa: CASSFKGSYEQYF; CDR3nt: TGTGCCAGCAGTTTTAAGGGCTCCTACGAGCAGTACTTC
d_gene: TRBD1; v_gene: TRBV15; j_gene: TRBJ1-2; abundance: once; CDR3aa: CATSRDRGLGNYGYTF; CDR3nt: TGTGCCACCAGCAGAGACAGGGGGCTAGGAAACTATGGCTACACCTTC
d_gene: NA; v_gene: TRBV6-2/TRBV6-3; j_gene: TRBJ2-1; abundance: many; CDR3aa: CASSYLRGVGNEQFF; CDR3nt: TGTGCCAGCAGTTACCTCAGGGGAGTAGGCAATGAGCAGTTCTTC
d_gene: NA; v_gene: TRBV5-1; j_gene: TRBJ2-7; abundance: NA; CDR3aa: CASSFGDRGGNYEQYF; CDR3nt: TGCGCCAGCAGCTTCGGAGACAGGGGAGGGAACTACGAGCAGTACTTC
d_gene: NA; v_gene: TRBV29-1; j_gene: TRBJ2-1; abundance: few; CDR3aa: CSVGLNEQFF; CDR3nt: TGCAGCGTTGGACTCAATGAGCAGTTCTTC
d_gene: TRBD2; v_gene: TRBV27; j_gene: TRBJ2-7; abundance: few; CDR3aa: CASVGLAGNEQYF; CDR3nt: TGTGCCAGCGTCGGCCTAGCGGGAAACGAGCAGTACTTC